This entry lists 28 T cell receptor beta chains sequenced from one sample in a study of blood T cell repertoires in COVID-19. The assay was immunoSEQ multiplex PCR, and TCRdb's table has in-frame clones only and misses some. Here the sample spans a few hundred thousand clones, 70% to 90% being singletons. Sequencing was done on a sample of PBMCs or T cells enriched from blood (not recorded which). The receptor set was obtained from a woman aged 55-70 years who had recovered from COVID-19.

CDR3 loop: CASSYVASGGRGTGELFF. The CDR3 nucleotides read TGTGCCAGCAGTTACGTGGCTAGCGGGGGCCGCGGCACCGGGGAGCTGTTTTTT. V usage is TRBV6-2 or TRBV6-3 and J usage is TRBJ2-2, with 10 positions matching TRBD2. This CDR3 is built from 18 residues. Trimming at V came to 2 bases and at J to 4 bases, leaving 10 bases not matched to a gene. Germline CDR1 is MNHEY and CDR2 is SVGEGT.

V gene TRBV4-1 combines with J gene TRBJ2-1; 8 positions match TRBD2. This CDR3 region has 17 residues. CDR1 is MGHRA and CDR2 is YSYEKL in the germline V gene. The J segment lost 6 bases and the V segment lost 0 bases, leaving 10 bases of the junction unmatched. Here the CDR3 reads CASSQDENGGASNEQFF. Here the CDR3 DNA reads TGCGCCAGCAGCCAAGATGAGAACGGGGGGGCCTCCAATGAGCAGTTCTTC.

This rearrangement joins TRBV5-1 to TRBJ2-1; D unresolved. V lost 0 bases, J lost 3 bases, and 7 bases lay in between. This CDR3 spans 14 amino acids. Germline CDR1 is SGHRS and CDR2 is YFSETQ. CDR3 coding DNA: TGCGCCAGCAGCTTGGAAGCTGGCTACAATGAGCAGTTCTTC. Protein sequence: CASSLEAGYNEQFF.

V gene TRBV10-1 combines with J gene TRBJ1-2, with TRBD1 matching 10 bases. The CDR3 contains 13 residues. V was clipped by 5 bases and J by 6 bases; unmatched bases: 3. CDR1 is WNHNN and CDR2 is SYGVQD in the germline V gene (reference sequence). CDR3 amino acids: CASSSGTGDGYTF. Written as DNA, the CDR3 is TGCGCCAGCAGTTCCGGGACAGGGGATGGCTACACCTTC.

This clone appeared a single time. V and J are TRBV5-1 and TRBJ1-1, with 8 bases aligning to TRBD1. V lost 0 bases to trimming and J lost 7 bases; unmatched junction nucleotides: 8. Germline V lookup: CDR1 SGHRS, CDR2 YFSETQ. This CDR3 comprises 15 residues. The CDR3 loop reads CASSLAQGARNEAFF. The CDR3, as DNA: TGCGCCAGCAGCTTGGCCCAGGGGGCGCGTAATGAAGCTTTCTTT.

The rearrangement uses TRBV3-1 (or the pseudogene TRBV3-2) and TRBJ1-4; TRBD1 aligns across 8 bases. Germline V lookup: CDR1 LGHDT, CDR2 YNNKEL (reference sequence). Germline trimming cut 6 bases from V and 0 bases from J; bases unmatched to any gene: 3. CDR3 length: 15 amino acids. The CDR3 sequence is CASSRTGSTNEKLFF. The CDR3 nucleotides read TGTGCCAGCAGTCGGACAGGGTCAACTAATGAAAAACTGTTTTTT.

CDR3 residues: CASSDRAGGETQYF. The DNA for the CDR3 is TGTGCCAGTAGTGATCGGGCCGGGGGGGAGACCCAGTACTTC. V gene TRBV19 combines with J gene TRBJ2-5; 7 bases fit TRBD2. Germline-derived CDR1 and CDR2 are LNHDA and SQIVND (reference sequence). The CDR3 consists of 14 residues. V lost 5 bases to trimming and J lost 5 bases; unmatched junction nucleotides: 8.

This clone showed up just a few times. The CDR3 nucleotides read TGTGCCACCAGTGATCACACCTACACCGGGGAGCTGTTTTTT. It specifies CATSDHTYTGELFF. V and J are TRBV24-1 and TRBJ2-2; D remains unclear. The germline V and J ends were trimmed by 3 bases and 3 bases, with 7 bases remaining between them. CDR1 and CDR2 (germline): KGHDR, SFDVKD. CDR3 length: 14 amino acids.

About this clone: Distinct nucleotide sequences in the sample also encode this CDR3. The chain employs TRBV6-5 and TRBJ1-4; D is unclear. The V gene lost 2 bases and the J gene lost 8 bases, with 12 bases spanning the gap. CDR1 is MNHEY and CDR2 is SVGAGI in the germline V gene. The CDR3 extends over 14 amino acids. CDR3 residues: CASSYNGVGEKLFF. The CDR3 coding sequence is TGTGCCAGCAGTTACAACGGGGTGGGCGAAAAACTGTTTTTT.

J is TRBJ2-6 and V is TRBV10-3, with TRBD1 as a possible D gene (6 bases). The germline gives CDR1 ENHRY, CDR2 SYGVKD. This CDR3 spans 13 amino acids. With 8 bases removed from V and 1 base from J, the gap between germline ends came to 6 bases. CDR3: CAIQGSGANVLTF. The CDR3 DNA follows: TGTGCCATCCAGGGGTCTGGGGCCAACGTCCTGACTTTC.

This chain links TRBV11-2 with TRBJ2-1, with 12 bases lining up with TRBD2. The CDR3 loop spans 16 amino acids. Germline-derived CDR1 and CDR2 are SGHAT and FQNNGV. J gave up 6 bases and V 2 bases, and 5 bases lay outside the gene matches. CDR3 amino acids: CASSLTLAGGLNEQFF. CDR3 bases: TGTGCCAGCAGCTTAACCCTAGCGGGGGGGCTCAATGAGCAGTTCTTC.

The J gene is TRBJ2-3, the V gene TRBV5-1, with TRBD1 matching over 12 bases. This CDR3 region has 16 residues. Germline V CDR1 and CDR2: SGHRS, YFSETQ. V lost 0 bases, J lost 5 bases, and 4 bases stayed unmatched. The CDR3 region has the DNA TGCGCCAGCAGCTTGGGCGGGACAGGGGGCAAAGATACGCAGTATTTT. It specifies CASSLGGTGGKDTQYF.

V usage is TRBV27 and J usage is TRBJ2-2, with 11 bases matching TRBD1. The germline V gene has CDR1 MNHEY and CDR2 SMNVEV (reference sequence). Trimming took 6 bases from V and 6 from J; bases not matched to a gene: 9. The CDR3 is 16 residues long. The CDR3, as DNA: TGTGCCAGCAGATCCCGGGACAGGGGGTCATCCGGGGAGCTGTTTTTT. It encodes CASRSRDRGSSGELFF.

The chain couples TRBV24-1 to TRBJ1-2; TRBD1 aligns across 8 bases. V trimming: 4 bases; J trimming: 5 bases; junction bases outside the gene matches: 5. The CDR3 length is 14 residues. The V gene's germline CDR1 is KGHDR and CDR2 SFDVKD. Here the CDR3 DNA reads TGTGCCACCAGTGAGAGAGGACAGGGTTATGGCTACACCTTC. This encodes CATSERGQGYGYTF.

The genes are TRBV19 and TRBJ2-7, with TRBD1 matching over 7 bases. With V trimmed by 7 bases and J by 4 bases, 10 bases remained unmatched. CDR3 length: 14 amino acids. CDR1 is LNHDA, CDR2 SQIVND, per germline (reference sequence). The CDR3 nucleotides read TGTGCCAGTAACACTCCGGGACAGTCGTACGAGCAGTACTTC. The encoded protein is CASNTPGQSYEQYF.

This chain uses TRBV5-5 with TRBJ1-2, with 7 bases fitting TRBD1. The CDR3 has 17 residues. V lost 0 bases and J lost 0; bases outside the gene matches: 8. Germline CDR1 SGHKS, CDR2 YYEKEE (reference sequence). CDR3 sequence (DNA): TGTGCCAGCAGCTTGGACGCCGGGACAGCTTCTAACTATGGCTACACCTTC. Protein product: CASSLDAGTASNYGYTF. The entire variable domain, with the rest obtained from reference TRBV5-5 and TRBJ1-2, is as follows: DAGVTQSPTHLIKTRGQQVTLRCSPISGHKSVSWYQQVLGQGPQFIFQYYEKEERGRGNFPDRFSARQFPNYSSELNVNALLLGDSALYLCASSLDAGTASNYGYTFGSGTRLTVV.

V gene TRBV6-5 combines with J gene TRBJ2-1; 8 nucleotides agree with TRBD2. The CDR3 spans 15 residues. Trimming removed 6 bases from V and 4 bases from J; junction bases left unmatched: 8. Per the germline V gene, CDR1 is MNHEY and CDR2 is SVGAGI. The CDR3 bases are TGTGCCAGCAGCTTAGCGGGGCCGCGATACAATGAGCAGTTCTTC. Residues: CASSLAGPRYNEQFF.

The rearrangement uses TRBV7-9 and TRBJ1-1, with D maybe TRBD1 (6 bases). Germline V CDR1 and CDR2: SEHNR, FQNEAQ (reference sequence). The CDR3 runs 15 residues. V lost 3 bases to trimming and J lost 1 base, with 12 bases between them. The CDR3 DNA reads as TGTGCCAGCAGCTTCCAACAGGGCTCGAACACTGAAGCTTTCTTT. Encoded protein: CASSFQQGSNTEAFF.

This chain uses TRBV3-1 (or the pseudogene TRBV3-2) with TRBJ2-1; tentatively, D is TRBD2 (5 bases). Germline CDR1 reads LGHDT; CDR2 reads YNNKEL (reference sequence). CDR3 length equals 17 residues. Trimming cost V 1 base and J 3 bases, with 16 bases left between them. In nucleotides, the CDR3 is TGTGCCAGCAGCCAAGTTGGCGGGCCGGGCCTCTACAATGAGCAGTTCTTC. It yields the protein CASSQVGGPGLYNEQFF.

V usage is TRBV7-2 and J usage is TRBJ2-2, with D tentatively TRBD2 (5 bases). Germline CDR1 reads SGHTA; CDR2 reads FQGNSA. The CDR3 length is 16 residues. The ends were cut back, 2 bases at V and 4 bases at J, with 14 bases in the middle. As DNA, the CDR3 is TGTGCCAGCAGCTTAAGTCTTGGCGGGTTCACCGGGGAGCTGTTTTTT. As protein: CASSLSLGGFTGELFF.

The chain links TRBV19 to TRBJ1-1; the D gene is possibly TRBD1 (6 bases). V lost 3 bases to trimming and J lost 5 bases, with 13 bases between them. The length of the CDR3 is 14 residues. Germline lookup yields CDR1 LNHDA and CDR2 SQIVND (reference sequence). CDR3 sequence: CASSMRGGWTEAFF. For the CDR3, the DNA is TGTGCCAGTAGTATGAGGGGGGGGTGGACTGAAGCTTTCTTT.

The chain couples TRBV2 to TRBJ2-6; possibly TRBD1 for D (6 bases). V gave up 8 bases and J gave up 0 bases, with 14 bases separating them. The germline V gene has CDR1 SNHLY and CDR2 FYNNEI. CDR3 size: 16 residues. The CDR3 coding sequence is TGTGCCAGCGTAGGGACACGGAGCTCTGGGGCCAACGTCCTGACTTTC. Translated: CASVGTRSSGANVLTF. The whole variable domain, filled in from reference TRBV2 and TRBJ2-6, reads EPEVTQTPSHQVTQMGQEVILRCVPISNHLYFYWYRQILGQKVEFLVSFYNNEISEKSEIFDDQFSVERPDGSNFTLKIRSTKLEDSAMYFCASVGTRSSGANVLTFGAGSRLTVL.

The chain employs TRBV5-1 and TRBJ1-4, with 9 positions matching TRBD1. With V trimmed by 2 bases and J by 7 bases, 3 bases remained unmatched. CDR1 is SGHRS, CDR2 YFSETQ, per germline. This CDR3 has 14 residues. CDR3 coding DNA: TGCGCCAGCAGCTTACAGGGGGCGGGTGAAAAACTGTTTTTT. Protein sequence: CASSLQGAGEKLFF.

This clone was counted only a few times. This chain joins TRBV6-1 and TRBJ1-6; 8 nucleotides align to TRBD1. CDR3 length: 15 residues. Germline-derived CDR1 and CDR2 are MNHNS and SASEGT. V lost 2 bases and J lost 8; bases outside the gene matches: 5. CDR3 loop: CASSEWTGYDSPLHF. The CDR3 nucleotides read TGTGCCAGCAGTGAATGGACAGGGTATGATTCACCCCTCCACTTT.

This clone has just one count. This sequence joins TRBV2 and TRBJ2-6; TRBD1 matches 9 bases. Germline V gene sequence: CDR1 SNHLY, CDR2 FYNNEI. There are 16 residues in the CDR3. With V trimmed by 6 bases and J by 4 bases, 7 bases remained unmatched. CDR3 sequence: CASSRDRVAGANVLTF. The CDR3 coding sequence is TGTGCCAGCAGCCGGGACAGGGTGGCCGGGGCCAACGTCCTGACTTTC.

The chain uses TRBV4-1 and TRBJ2-2, with TRBD2 matching over 8 bases. The germline gives CDR1 MGHRA, CDR2 YSYEKL. This CDR3 has 15 amino acids. J lost 7 bases, V lost 1 base, and 5 bases had no gene match. CDR3 amino acids: CASSQAGGAGGELFF. CDR3 coding DNA: TGCGCCAGCAGCCAAGCCGGGGGGGCAGGCGGGGAGCTGTTTTTT.

The J gene is TRBJ1-5, the V gene TRBV15, with 10 bases fitting TRBD1. Germline CDR1 and CDR2: LNHNV and YYDKDF (reference sequence). The junction had 5 bases not matched to a gene; V was cut back by 2 bases and J by 7 bases. There are 15 residues in the CDR3. For the CDR3, the DNA is TGTGCCACCAGCAGATCAGGGGACAGGGGCCAGCCCCAGCATTTT. It translates to CATSRSGDRGQPQHF.

The chain joins TRBV5-1 to TRBJ2-7; no definite D call. V was clipped by 0 bases and J by 2 bases, with 9 bases between them. The CDR3 is 14 residues long. CDR1 and CDR2 from the germline V gene are SGHRS and YFSETQ. CDR3: CASSLAGMAYEQYF. In DNA form, the CDR3 reads TGCGCCAGCAGCTTGGCCGGTATGGCCTACGAGCAGTACTTC.